Below, one T cell receptor (beta chain) is given with its context. Its cognate antigen is unknown. This sample was taken from a study of T cell repertoires in cytomegalovirus infection. MiXCR, run by TCRdb on the reads, gives a single entry per CDR3 protein. The data show around 180,000 distinct CDR3 sequences, under 30% seen once. The CDR3 totals 18 residues. V was clipped by 5 bases and J by 4 bases; unmatched bases: 10. Germline V gene data show CDR1 as SGHAT and CDR2 as FQNNGV. General study results and limits: Pooled public TCR beta family frequency picked out CMV carriers with the relevant HLA.

This chain joins TRBV11-2 and TRBJ2-3, with TRBD2 matching over 15 bases. This clonotype was obtained from a human donor in good health (CMV status not recorded). Some clones in this sample may be carry-over from other donors' samples. Sequenced: PBMCs. The CDR3 region is CASSTRWTSGGAADTQYF. The CDR3, as DNA: TGTGCCAGCAGCACCCGATGGACTAGCGGGGGGGCAGCAGATACGCAGTATTTT.